This T cell receptor beta chain was sequenced during a study of memory CD4+ T cells and cytomegalovirus serostatus. Study-wide results and limits: About 40% of the roughly 160 known CMV-associated TCRbeta sequences appeared in CD4+ memory.

This CDR3 spans 17 amino acids. Germline-derived CDR1 and CDR2 are MNHEY and SMNVEV (reference sequence). The V gene lost 5 bases and the J gene lost 0 bases, with 14 bases spanning the gap. This clone was counted between two and nine times. Its antigen is as yet unknown. Authors' methods: Out-of-frame sequences were removed, leaving around 2,000,000 distinct TCRbeta sequences. Only in-frame clones appear in the TCRdb table, and some are missing; sequencing was by immunoSEQ multiplex PCR. The V and J calls and clone size were taken over from that table, and D and trimming were inferred from the DNA. The sample lists just under 60,000 clones, 80% to 85% occurring once. Single viable CD3+CD4+CD8-CD45RO+ cells were sorted as the memory CD4+ T cells. Serum IgG to CMV pp150, pp28, p38 and p52 defined serostatus.

This chain links TRBV27 with TRBJ2-6; D assignment may be TRBD1 or TRBD2 (5 bases each). The receptor's source is an adult in good health and CMV-seronegative. The sequenced material came from memory CD4+ T cells from blood. This CDR3 reads CASSRDPISSGANVLTF. In DNA, the CDR3 is TGTGCCAGCAGTCGGGACCCGATCAGCTCTGGGGCCAACGTCCTGACTTTC.